The clone carrying this T cell receptor beta chain was found a few times. Antigen unknown. These data are taken from a study of T cells in Graves' hyperthyroidism and ophthalmopathy. Overall study: The initial diagnosis was the point when peripheral blood was collected, ahead of any treatment. Regarding the study as a whole: Ophthalmopathy got predicted by the model a median about six months before its onset. Blood also held most thyroid clonotypes expanded beyond 0.001.

Germline values: CDR1 SGHTA, CDR2 FQGTGA. The CDR3 runs to 17 residues. V shed 5 bases, J shed 4 bases, and the junction held 11 bases outside the gene matches. Together with thyroid ultrasound, orbital computed tomography, serum thyroxine and TRAb, clinical symptoms were used for diagnoses. Researchers took RNA transcripts and amplified the TCR beta CDR3 regions from them. The HTBI set primed first-round TCR CDR3 RT-PCR. TCRdb independently ran MiXCR on the multiplex PCR reads; one entry per CDR3 protein. The sample carries about 620,000 distinct CDR3 sequences, 15% to 20% recorded once. The clonotype comes from a woman between 25 and 40 years old with Graves' hyperthyroidism. Sequencing used blood. The V gene is TRBV7-3, the J gene TRBJ2-3; 11 positions agree with TRBD1. For the CDR3, the DNA is TGTGCCAGCAGCCCCTACGGGGGGGGACAGGGGGCAGATACGCAGTATTTT. Translation: CASSPYGGGQGADTQYF.